A selection of T cell receptor beta chains follows, all from one sample in a study of blood T cell repertoires in COVID-19. Only in-frame clones appear in the TCRdb table, and some are missing; sequencing was by immunoSEQ multiplex PCR. Among approximately 91,000 clones, 70% to 85% were seen once, and the ten largest hold approximately 6.8%. The sample comprised peripheral blood. The origin of the receptors is a man in his 70s with acute or convalescent COVID-19. Each CDR3 is given with its conserved first and last residue. D genes are given only for firm matches. Clone size is not always given. Where it is, it says once, few, many or a class for expanded clones.

V	D	size	J	CDR3	DNA
TRBV27	TRBD2	-	TRBJ2-1	CASSLLTSGRVNEQFF	TGTGCCAGCAGTTTATTGACTAGCGGGAGGGTGAATGAGCAGTTCTTC
TRBV14	-	-	TRBJ1-2	CASSQNYRVGYTF	TGTGCCAGCAGCCAAAACTACAGGGTGGGCTACACCTTC
TRBV5-1	-	-	TRBJ1-6	CASSLVFGRDNSPLHF	TGCGCCAGCAGCTTGGTGTTTGGCAGGGATAATTCACCCCTCCACTTT
TRBV5-6	-	-	TRBJ2-3	CASSGGWQVDTQYF	TGTGCCAGCAGCGGGGGCTGGCAGGTGGATACGCAGTATTTT
TRBV2	TRBD1	few	TRBJ2-1	CASGTGGNEQFF	TGTGCCAGCGGCACAGGGGGCAATGAGCAGTTCTTC
TRBV2	TRBD1	-	TRBJ2-3	CASSQTGSDTQYF	TGTGCCAGCAGTCAGACAGGGTCAGATACGCAGTATTTT
TRBV3-1/TRBV3-2	TRBD1	few	TRBJ1-6	CASSLSGGPYSPLHF	TGTGCCAGCAGCCTCTCAGGGGGCCCATATTCACCCCTCCACTTT
TRBV7-9	TRBD1	once	TRBJ1-6	CASSDTGTANSPLHF	TGTGCCAGCAGCGATACCGGGACAGCGAATTCACCCCTCCACTTT
TRBV6-5	TRBD1	-	TRBJ1-2	CASSLLQGTYGYTF	TGTGCCAGCAGTTTATTACAGGGGACCTATGGCTACACCTTC
TRBV27	TRBD2	-	TRBJ2-5	CASSRGLAGWETQYF	TGTGCCAGCAGCCGGGGACTAGCGGGGTGGGAGACCCAGTACTTC
TRBV6-5	TRBD1	-	TRBJ1-1	CASKPRQGRTEAFF	TGTGCCAGCAAACCTAGACAGGGTAGGACTGAAGCTTTCTTT
TRBV7-2	-	-	TRBJ1-1	CASSLGPDTEAFF	TGTGCCAGCAGCCTTGGGCCCGACACTGAAGCTTTCTTT
TRBV2	TRBD1	-	TRBJ2-3	CASSRAGTETDTQYF	TGTGCCAGCAGTCGCGCCGGGACAGAAACAGATACGCAGTATTTT
TRBV7-3	-	-	TRBJ1-2	CASSLTGREGYTF	TGTGCCAGCAGCTTAACTGGTAGGGAGGGCTACACCTTC
TRBV7-2	-	few	TRBJ1-5	CASSPPGSNQPQHF	TGTGCCAGCAGCCCCCCAGGGAGCAATCAGCCCCAGCATTTT
TRBV19	-	-	TRBJ1-5	CASSSQVDQPQHF	TGTGCCAGTAGTAGTCAGGTGGATCAGCCCCAGCATTTT
TRBV6-6	-	-	TRBJ2-6	CASSPEGRFRSGANVLTF	TGTGCCAGCAGTCCCGAGGGCAGGTTTCGCTCTGGGGCCAACGTCCTGACTTTC
TRBV10-2	-	-	TRBJ1-4	CASSGPQVANEKLFF	TGCGCCAGCTCGGGCCCACAGGTTGCTAATGAAAAACTGTTTTTT
TRBV7-9	-	-	TRBJ1-5	CASSLAESRNQPQHF	TGTGCCAGCAGCTTAGCGGAGTCCCGCAATCAGCCCCAGCATTTT
TRBV5-1	TRBD1	-	TRBJ1-2	CASSLVEGALIDYGYTF	TGCGCCAGCAGCTTGGTGGAGGGGGCTCTAATCGACTATGGCTACACCTTC
TRBV10-3	TRBD1	once	TRBJ1-6	CAISDSTGTGNSPLHF	TGTGCCATCAGTGACTCCACCGGGACAGGGAATTCACCCCTCCACTTT
TRBV7-9	-	few	TRBJ2-1	CASSLGRAALFDEQFF	TGTGCCAGCAGCTTAGGGCGGGCCGCCTTATTCGATGAGCAGTTCTTC
TRBV7-6	-	-	TRBJ2-3	CASSWRGRGTDTQYF	TGTGCCAGCAGCTGGAGGGGGCGCGGCACAGATACGCAGTATTTT
TRBV18	-	-	TRBJ1-1	CASSPGTPNTEAFF	TGTGCCAGCTCACCAGGGACACCGAACACTGAAGCTTTCTTT
TRBV20-1	-	-	TRBJ2-3	CSAPYTDTQYF	TGCAGTGCCCCTTATACAGATACGCAGTATTTT
TRBV11-2	TRBD1	-	TRBJ1-6	CASSSLTGVGSPLHF	TGTGCCAGCAGCTCCCTTACAGGGGTGGGTTCACCCCTCCACTTT
TRBV28	TRBD1	-	TRBJ2-5	CASSRRGRIASARKATQYF	TGTGCCAGCAGCCGCAGGGGGCGGATAGCGTCGGCCCGGAAGGCGACCCAGTACTTC
TRBV20-1	-	few	TRBJ1-2	CSARHFYGYTF	TGCAGTGCTAGACACTTTTATGGCTACACCTTC
TRBV28	TRBD1	-	TRBJ1-1	CASSRPGTGSNTEAFF	TGTGCCAGCAGCCGTCCCGGGACAGGGTCGAACACTGAAGCTTTCTTT
TRBV9	-	-	TRBJ2-3	CASSGNPRTGKTDTQYF	TGTGCCAGCAGCGGCAACCCTCGAACAGGGAAGACGGATACGCAGTATTTT
TRBV27	TRBD2	-	TRBJ2-5	CASSLLAGSQETQYF	TGTGCCAGCAGTTTACTAGCGGGGAGCCAAGAGACCCAGTACTTC